This TCR beta chain emerged from a study of cytotoxic CD8 clonotypes in ibrutinib-treated CLL (dated by TCRdb to the early 2020s). Describing the broader study: In this cohort, approximately 15 patients were treatment-naive and approximately 10 were relapsed/refractory, while roughly 17 had unmutated IGHV. Partial responses were observed in about 25 patients and complete responses in 2; after a median follow-up of 68 months, remission was maintained in around 14 patients and progression was observed in some twelve. On average, each sample yielded 255,043 productive templates and tens of thousands of productive rearrangements. Longitudinal samples were obtainable from 26 of the 86 participants in the trial. Cryopreserved peripheral blood mononuclear cells were collected at three points: before therapy, at response, and at either sustained remission or disease progression. All remission and progressive disease samples were collected while patients were still receiving ibrutinib. Samples at response were collected after a median of about 11 months of treatment, with a range of roughly 6 to 36 months. The paper's findings and limits, for the study overall: At ibrutinib response clonality went up, during sustained remission it held steady, and at progression it dropped back toward baseline. Lymph node repertoires were not examined, and the timing of sampling was not matched between patients in sustained remission and those whose disease progressed. Public clonotypes were rare and either shrank or stayed stable during treatment, and the rise in clonality at ibrutinib response reflected expansion of private clonotypes. Baseline clonality exceeded that of age-matched healthy donors and correlated strongly with circulating CD8+ T-cell counts.

A note on this clone: It lacks a known antigen. No much larger clone exists at a distance of one base, and base qualities are not known.

The time point label on this specimen signifies: progressive disease on ibrutinib. For TCR beta library preparation, 1.5 to 2.5 micrograms of genomic DNA was extracted from cryopreserved PBMCs. Longitudinal blood samples from CLL patients on ibrutinib monotherapy underwent high-throughput TCR beta sequencing. The patients were enrolled in a single-center, open-label phase 2 trial of ibrutinib monotherapy. Taken from the germline V gene, the CDR1 and CDR2 loops are SGDLS and YYNGEE. Inclusive of the bounding cysteine and phenylalanine, the CDR3 is 15 residues long. The DNA shown is the 45-base CDR3, in frame from base 1. V lost 3 bases and J lost 5 bases, and the count of bases not matched to a germline gene is 5. Each clonotype received, on average, about 9.7x coverage in deep resolution sequencing performed on a MiSeq, where the target depth lay between 1 in 1 million and 1 in 200,000 T cells. TCR beta libraries were generated with the immunoSEQ hsTCRB Kit. The original methods were these. ImmunoSEQ Data Assistant and ImmunoSEQ Analyzer were used for data analysis, and V, D and J genes were assigned according to IMGT definitions. Clonality, which ranges from 0 to 1, was calculated as one minus the normalized Shannon entropy of productive rearrangement frequencies. Only overrepresented clonotypes making up at least 0.05% of each patient's repertoire were included in the public clonotype analysis. About twelve repertoires from age-matched healthy donors, obtained from immuneACCESS, served as clonality controls. Imported from immuneACCESS, the table was reduced by TCRdb to in-frame sequences with V and J called. These copies leave out some clones; in studies compared against another copy, an unresolved V gene accounts for under half, and the cause of the remainder is not known. Clone size and the V and J calls come from that table; the DNA yielded D and trimming. In all, the sample holds 250,000 to 350,000 clones, and around 76% of those were seen once. Of the sample, about 5% falls within the top ten clones.

This specimen was PBMCs, taken at disease progression, from a patient treated with ibrutinib. The receptor chain draws on TRBV9 and TRBJ2-2; TRBD1 fits 9 bases in the junction. The clonotype originates from a human donor with chronic lymphocytic leukemia. The bases are TGTGCCAGCAGCGGCTACAGGGGGCGAACCGGGGAGCTGTTTTTT. Translated, this is CASSGYRGRTGELFF.